This passage covers 8 T cell receptor beta chains from one sample sequenced in a study of Ad26.COV2.S vaccination and SARS-CoV-2 variants. Repertoires were generated with immunoSEQ multiplex PCR, while TCRdb's copy carries only in-frame clones and drops some. In the table there are more than 400,000 clones, about 92% of which are singletons. The treatment is: over 15 received Ad26.COV2.S at low or high dose, single or two shots; 5 received placebo; per-sample allocation not given. Samples came from day 63 after the first vaccine or placebo injection. This material consisted of peripheral blood, taken in a trial of Ad26.COV2.S vaccine versus placebo. The receptors were sampled from a person aged 18-60 years who received the Ad26.COV2.S COVID-19 vaccine or a placebo.

Note on this clone: This same CDR3 is encoded by further DNA sequences in the sample. This chain uses TRBV4-1 with TRBJ2-7; D not resolved. The CDR3 contains 13 residues. V was clipped by 1 base and J by 4 bases, with 8 bases between them. Per the germline V gene, CDR1 is MGHRA and CDR2 is YSYEKL. Here the CDR3 reads CASSQGVFYEQYF. The CDR3 DNA follows: TGCGCCAGCAGCCAAGGGGTTTTTTACGAGCAGTACTTC.

V gene TRBV28 combines with J gene TRBJ1-2; tentatively, D is TRBD1 (5 bases). The CDR3 sequence is 14 residues long. Germline V gene sequence: CDR1 MDHEN, CDR2 SYDVKM. Trimming took 3 bases from V and 3 from J, leaving 11 bases between them. CDR3 residues: CASSFRDFYYGYTF. The CDR3 nucleotides are TGTGCCAGCAGTTTTAGGGACTTTTACTATGGCTACACCTTC.

This chain uses TRBV19 with TRBJ2-7; TRBD2 agrees at 13 bases. CDR3 length equals 15 residues. Looked up from germline, CDR1 is LNHDA and CDR2 is SQIVND (reference sequence). The V segment lost 5 bases and the J segment 3 bases; nucleotides outside the gene matches: 4. The DNA of the CDR3 is TGTGCCAGTAGTGCGCGGACTAGCGGGGGCTACGAGCAGTACTTC. Translated, it gives CASSARTSGGYEQYF.

The V gene is TRBV2, the J gene TRBJ2-7; 9 bases align to TRBD2. The germline gives CDR1 SNHLY, CDR2 FYNNEI. The junction had 13 bases not matched to a gene; V was cut back by 7 bases and J by 6 bases. The CDR3 loop spans 15 amino acids. CDR3 region: CASKWGSGSTGEQYF. The CDR3 DNA reads TGTGCCAGCAAGTGGGGTAGCGGGAGCACAGGCGAGCAGTACTTC.

The V gene is TRBV2, the J gene TRBJ1-3; 7 bases are a match to TRBD1. The trim removed 8 bases at V and 0 bases at J, leaving 1 base unmatched. Germline CDR1 is SNHLY and CDR2 is FYNNEI. The CDR3 runs to 13 residues. CDR3 sequence: CASDRVSGNTIYF. The CDR3 DNA follows: TGTGCCAGCGACAGGGTCTCTGGAAACACCATATATTTT.

The rearrangement joins TRBV6-6 to TRBJ1-5, with 12 bases fitting TRBD1. This CDR3 is 16 amino acids long. V gave up 5 bases and J gave up 3 bases; unmatched junction bases: 5. Germline values: CDR1 MNHNY, CDR2 SVGAGI (reference sequence). DNA for the CDR3: TGTGCCAGCAGTAAAAGGGACAGGGGGCCCAATCAGCCCCAGCATTTT. Its protein is CASSKRDRGPNQPQHF.

This chain links TRBV10-3 with TRBJ1-4, with D hard to call. The CDR3 is 14 amino acids. Germline values: CDR1 ENHRY, CDR2 SYGVKD. Trimming shortened V by 0 bases and J by 11 bases, and 13 bases separated the two germline ends. The CDR3, as DNA: TGTGCCATCAGTGAGTCGATACCAGAAGGGAAACTGTTTTTT. Translated, it gives CAISESIPEGKLFF.

J is TRBJ2-3 and V is TRBV7-3; 8 nucleotides match TRBD1. V gave up 4 bases and J gave up 3 bases; unmatched junction bases: 3. Per the germline V gene, CDR1 is SGHTA and CDR2 is FQGTGA. The CDR3 spans 14 residues. CDR3 DNA sequence: TGTGCCAGCAGCTCGGACAGGGCGACAGATACGCAGTATTTT. Translated, it gives CASSSDRATDTQYF.